The entry below gives a single T cell receptor (beta chain) sequence along with its context. This sample is part of a study of T cell changes during pregnancy in multiple sclerosis. Trimming removed 6 bases at V and 6 bases at J, with 12 bases between. CDR1 and CDR2 (germline): MNHEY, SVGAGI. This CDR3 is 12 amino acids long. Here immunoSEQ multiplex PCR was the method, and the copy in TCRdb shows in-frame clones only, minus some. The sample holds nearly 40,000 clones, about 91% seen once. The receptor's source is a female donor with multiple sclerosis, enrolled in a pregnancy study. This sequence joins TRBV6-5 and TRBJ2-7; a weak D match, TRBD2 (5 bases). Source: CD4+ T cells from peripheral blood mononuclear cells, taken in the third trimester of pregnancy. Here the CDR3 DNA reads TGTGCCAGCAGAAGGACCCGGGGCGAGCAGTACTTC. Its protein is CASRRTRGEQYF.